This passage covers 31 T cell receptor beta chains from one sample sequenced in a study of blood T cell repertoires in COVID-19. Using immunoSEQ multiplex PCR, the repertoire was profiled, and TCRdb retains in-frame clones only, with some absent. The sample consists of around 170,000 clones, around 80% of them appearing once. Material: peripheral blood. These TCRs come from a woman older than 75 with COVID-19, enrolled during active disease.

V and J are TRBV11-2 and TRBJ2-7; a weak D match, TRBD1 (5 bases). Germline V lookup: CDR1 SGHAT, CDR2 FQNNGV. CDR3 size: 16 residues. Deletions cut 2 bases from V and 1 base from J, with 15 bases between. CDR3 sequence: CASSLLWGRASYEQYF. The CDR3, as DNA: TGTGCCAGCAGCTTACTCTGGGGCAGGGCGTCCTACGAGCAGTACTTC. The whole variable domain, remainder taken from reference TRBV11-2 and TRBJ2-7, is EAGVAQSPRYKIIEKRQSVAFWCNPISGHATLYWYQQILGQGPKLLIQFQNNGVVDDSQLPKDRFSAERLKGVDSTLKIQPAKLEDSAVYLCASSLLWGRASYEQYFGPGTRLTVT.

The chain combines TRBV6-5 with TRBJ1-1; D not resolved. The CDR3 has 15 residues. V gave up 4 bases and J gave up 0 bases, with 12 bases separating them. Germline assignment: CDR1 MNHEY and CDR2 SVGAGI. This CDR3 is CASSSRQTLNTEAFF. The CDR3, as DNA: TGTGCCAGCAGTTCCCGCCAGACTTTGAACACTGAAGCTTTCTTT.

The chain uses TRBV2 and TRBJ2-1; D might be TRBD2 (6 bases). The V and J ends lost 6 bases and 7 bases respectively, with 16 bases between them. The CDR3 has 14 residues. Germline V lookup: CDR1 SNHLY, CDR2 FYNNEI. In DNA form, the CDR3 reads TGTGCCAGCAGGTACACCCTCGGGGGTAATGAGCAGTTCTTC. This sequence encodes CASRYTLGGNEQFF.

The V gene is TRBV20-1, the J gene TRBJ1-2; the D gene is possibly TRBD1 (5 bases). From germline, CDR1 is DFQATT and CDR2 SNEGSKA (reference sequence). The CDR3 sequence is 11 residues long. Trimming took 3 bases from V and 7 from J, leaving 9 bases between them. CDR3 sequence: CSASRGSGYTF. CDR3 nucleotide sequence: TGCAGTGCTAGTCGGGGGAGTGGCTACACCTTC.

J is TRBJ1-2 and V is TRBV30; D is perhaps TRBD1 (5 bases). The CDR3 length is 12 residues. Trimming took off 0 bases at V and 7 bases at J, with 9 bases between the two ends. Germline V gene lookup returns CDR1 GTSNPN and CDR2 SVGIG (reference sequence). The CDR3 coding sequence is TGTGCCTGGAGTGTAGGAGGGGTTGGCTACACCTTC. This encodes CAWSVGGVGYTF.

V usage is TRBV11-2 and J usage is TRBJ1-4; 7 bases are a match to TRBD1. The CDR3 has 14 residues. CDR1 is SGHAT and CDR2 is FQNNGV in the germline V gene. V trimming: 1 base; J trimming: 5 bases; junction bases outside the gene matches: 1. The CDR3 spells CASSLGGGNEKLFF. DNA of the CDR3: TGTGCCAGCAGCTTAGGAGGGGGCAATGAAAAACTGTTTTTT.

J is TRBJ2-7 and V is TRBV6-6, with TRBD2 identical over 10 bases. This CDR3 spans 16 amino acids. Germline V CDR1 and CDR2: MNHNY, SVGAGI (reference sequence). J was trimmed by 4 bases and V by 2 bases; bases with no gene match: 8. CDR3 sequence: CASSYGSGRAWYEQYF. CDR3 nucleotides: TGTGCCAGCAGTTACGGGAGCGGGAGGGCCTGGTACGAGCAGTACTTC.

V usage is TRBV15 and J usage is TRBJ1-4; D ambiguous. The CDR3 is made up of 14 amino acids. V lost 0 bases, J lost 8 bases, and 10 bases lay in between. Germline V gene data show CDR1 as LNHNV and CDR2 as YYDKDF (reference sequence). The CDR3 spells CATSRDLSQEKLFF. CDR3 DNA: TGTGCCACCAGCAGAGATCTCTCCCAGGAAAAACTGTTTTTT.

The V call is TRBV5-1, the J call TRBJ2-7; 8 positions match TRBD1. Germline CDR1 is SGHRS and CDR2 is YFSETQ. V lost 4 bases, J lost 5 bases, and 11 bases stayed unmatched. This CDR3 spans 15 amino acids. The CDR3 nucleotides are TGCGCCAGCAGCCTCACAGGACAGGGCATCCACGAGCAGTACTTC. This codes for CASSLTGQGIHEQYF.

The chain combines TRBV29-1 with TRBJ1-1; TRBD1 might be the D (6 bases). This CDR3 is 13 amino acids long. Trimming took 7 bases from V and 5 from J, leaving 17 bases between them. CDR1 and CDR2 (germline): SQVTM, ANQGSEA. The CDR3 protein is CSAGGGLRTEAFF. In DNA, the CDR3 is TGCAGCGCCGGGGGGGGGCTCAGGACTGAAGCTTTCTTT.

V usage is TRBV5-4 and J usage is TRBJ1-2; 7 nucleotides agree with TRBD1. The CDR3 loop spans 15 amino acids. The junction had 7 bases not matched to a gene; V was cut back by 4 bases and J by 1 base. The germline gives CDR1 SGHNT, CDR2 YYREEE (reference sequence). Here the CDR3 DNA reads TGTGCCAGCAGCAGGGGGACAGAAGTTAACTATGGCTACACCTTC. Amino acid sequence: CASSRGTEVNYGYTF.

The rearrangement joins TRBV5-6 to TRBJ1-2, with 9 bases that match TRBD1. After removal of 4 bases from V and 0 bases from J, the junction contained 7 bases not matched to a gene. Germline V gene data show CDR1 as SGHDT and CDR2 as YYEEEE. There are 16 residues in the CDR3. CDR3 DNA sequence: TGTGCCAGCAGCCACGGGACAGGGCAACCTAACTATGGCTACACCTTC. This gives the protein CASSHGTGQPNYGYTF.

The chain recombines TRBV7-8 with TRBJ2-5; TRBD2 is a possible D gene (6 bases). The V end was cut by 2 bases, the J end by 0 bases, with 10 bases between. The CDR3 is 15 residues long. Per the germline V gene, CDR1 is SGHVS and CDR2 is FQNEAQ. In nucleotides, the CDR3 is TGTGCCAGCAGCTTACCTAGCGCGTACCAAGAGACCCAGTACTTC. Its protein product is CASSLPSAYQETQYF.

This clone was counted between two and nine times. The chain employs TRBV11-2 and TRBJ2-7, with 9 bases fitting TRBD2. The germline V gene has CDR1 SGHAT and CDR2 FQNNGV. CDR3 length: 17 amino acids. With 3 bases clipped from V and 2 bases from J, the junction kept 11 bases outside the gene matches. CDR3 coding DNA: TGTGCCAGCAGCTTCCCCCGGGGCGGGGGGGCGGCCTACGAGCAGTACTTC. Its translation is CASSFPRGGGAAYEQYF.

V and J are TRBV5-6 and TRBJ2-2, with TRBD2 matching 10 bases. Trimming cost V 4 bases and J 4 bases; bases outside gene matches: 4. Germline V CDR1 and CDR2: SGHDT, YYEEEE. This CDR3 is built from 15 residues. The CDR3 nucleotides are TGTGCCAGCAGCCCCCTAGCGGGAGTCACCGGGGAGCTGTTTTTT. It yields the protein CASSPLAGVTGELFF.

CDR3 DNA: TGCGCCAGCAGCCAAGGGGGAGGCAGTAGAGGAGGCTACACCTTC. It codes for CASSQGGGSRGGYTF. This chain joins TRBV4-1 and TRBJ1-2; no clear D gene. Germline values: CDR1 MGHRA, CDR2 YSYEKL. This CDR3 is built from 15 residues. V shed 1 base and J shed 8 bases, with 17 bases lying between them.

This chain connects TRBV16 to TRBJ2-7; 9 nucleotides align to TRBD1. In germline, CDR1 is KGHSY, CDR2 FQNENV. The CDR3 extends over 15 amino acids. V lost 2 bases and J lost 1; bases outside the gene matches: 3. In DNA form, the CDR3 reads TGTGCCAGCAGCCAAGCGACAGGGGGTTCCTACGAGCAGTACTTC. As protein: CASSQATGGSYEQYF.

The chain joins TRBV2 to TRBJ2-7, with TRBD1 matching over 10 bases. Germline V gene lookup returns CDR1 SNHLY and CDR2 FYNNEI. This CDR3 is 14 amino acids long. V lost 3 bases, J lost 6 bases, and 5 bases stayed unmatched. The CDR3 is CASSDSWDRGEQYF. In nucleotides, the CDR3 is TGTGCCAGCAGTGATTCGTGGGACAGGGGCGAGCAGTACTTC.

The chain uses TRBV14 and TRBJ2-1; weak D call: TRBD2 (5 bases). V dropped 0 bases and J dropped 8 bases, with 11 bases sitting between them. Germline CDR1 and CDR2: SGHDN and FVKESK. The CDR3 contains 14 residues. CDR3 region: CASSQEPPEDEQFF. In DNA, the CDR3 is TGTGCCAGCAGCCAAGAACCTCCGGAGGATGAGCAGTTCTTC. The full variable domain, its missing parts supplied by reference TRBV14 and TRBJ2-1, is EAGVTQFPSHSVIEKGQTVTLRCDPISGHDNLYWYRRVMGKEIKFLLHFVKESKQDESGMPNNRFLAERTGGTYSTLKVQPAELEDSGVYFCASSQEPPEDEQFFGPGTRLTVL.

This clone was counted a single time. This chain connects TRBV7-9 to TRBJ2-1; tentatively, D is TRBD2 (6 bases). The CDR3 totals 15 residues. Germline V gives CDR1 SEHNR, CDR2 FQNEAQ (reference sequence). The V gene lost 5 bases and the J gene lost 5 bases, with 16 bases spanning the gap. CDR3 loop: CASSLGTGLNNEQFF. For the CDR3, the DNA is TGTGCCAGCAGCCTAGGGACTGGACTCAACAATGAGCAGTTCTTC.

The V and J genes are TRBV19 and TRBJ2-1; D is perhaps TRBD2 (5 bases). CDR3 length: 15 amino acids. Between the trimmed V and J ends, which lost 4 bases and 6 bases, there was a span of 16 bases. CDR1 and CDR2 from the germline V gene are LNHDA and SQIVND (reference sequence). The CDR3, as DNA: TGTGCCAGTAGTAAACTAGGTTCCCTTGGCAATGAGCAGTTCTTC. It yields the protein CASSKLGSLGNEQFF.

The genes are TRBV18 and TRBJ2-2; D unresolved. Trimming pared 1 base from V and 7 bases from J, leaving 7 bases between. From germline, CDR1 is KGHSH and CDR2 LQKENI. The CDR3 is 13 residues long. CDR3 nucleotide sequence: TGTGCCAGCTCACCACTTACAAGCGGGGAGCTGTTTTTT. Protein sequence: CASSPLTSGELFF.

The chain uses TRBV2 and TRBJ1-5, with TRBD1 matching 8 bases. After removal of 6 bases from V and 3 bases from J, the junction contained 10 bases not matched to a gene. The CDR3 has 16 residues. Germline values: CDR1 SNHLY, CDR2 FYNNEI. CDR3 sequence reads: CASSEGQVATNQPQHF. CDR3 coding DNA: TGTGCCAGCAGCGAGGGACAGGTGGCGACCAATCAGCCCCAGCATTTT.

The chain couples TRBV6-1 to TRBJ2-7; D call uncertain. Trimming removed 6 bases at V and 4 bases at J, with 7 bases between. Germline V CDR1 and CDR2: MNHNS, SASEGT. The CDR3 runs 11 residues. CDR3 in DNA: TGTGCCAGCAGATACGGGTACGAGCAGTACTTC. It is translated as CASRYGYEQYF.

V and J are TRBV7-9 and TRBJ1-4; D is perhaps TRBD1 (6 bases). The CDR3 consists of 13 residues. The V end was cut by 7 bases, the J end by 8 bases, with 14 bases between. Germline values: CDR1 SEHNR, CDR2 FQNEAQ (reference sequence). CDR3 residues: CASTPQGNEKLFF. DNA for the CDR3: TGTGCCAGCACGCCACAGGGCAACGAAAAACTGTTTTTT. Full variable domain (rest looked up from reference TRBV7-9 and TRBJ1-4): DTGVSQNPRHKITKRGQNVTFRCDPISEHNRLYWYRQTLGQGPEFLTYFQNEAQLEKSRLLSDRFSAERPKGSFSTLEIQRTEQGDSAMYLCASTPQGNEKLFFGSGTQLSVL.

This chain uses TRBV4-1 with TRBJ2-3; D may be TRBD1 (6 bases). From germline, CDR1 is MGHRA and CDR2 YSYEKL. The CDR3 spans 17 residues. Trimming stripped 0 bases from V and 0 bases from J, with 13 bases between. The CDR3 DNA sequence: TGCGCCAGCAGCCAAGATCAGGCAGGGGTTAGCACAGATACGCAGTATTTT. This gives the protein CASSQDQAGVSTDTQYF.

The chain carries TRBV7-2 and TRBJ2-5; 8 bases line up with TRBD2. Trimming removed 5 bases from V and 6 bases from J; junction bases left unmatched: 8. The V gene's germline CDR1 is SGHTA and CDR2 FQGNSA. The CDR3 consists of 14 residues. The CDR3 is CASSVQREWKTQYF. CDR3 bases: TGTGCCAGCAGCGTGCAGCGGGAGTGGAAGACCCAGTACTTC.

V and J are TRBV7-2 and TRBJ2-7; D may be TRBD1 (6 bases). Germline-derived CDR1 and CDR2 are SGHTA and FQGNSA. The ends were cut back, 3 bases at V and 3 bases at J, with 15 bases in the middle. The CDR3 is 15 residues long. The CDR3 nucleotides are TGTGCCAGCAGCTTCCAAACCGGACAGCTCTACGAGCAGTACTTC. It translates to CASSFQTGQLYEQYF.

The chain is built from TRBV4-1 and TRBJ2-1; 11 bases map to TRBD2. Per germline, CDR1 MGHRA and CDR2 YSYEKL. Germline trimming cut 4 bases from V and 6 bases from J; bases unmatched to any gene: 5. The CDR3 has 15 amino acids. For the CDR3, the DNA is TGCGCCAGCAGCCCTAGCGGGAGGACAATCAATGAGCAGTTCTTC. Translation: CASSPSGRTINEQFF.

The rearrangement joins TRBV7-3 to TRBJ1-4; perhaps TRBD1 as D (5 bases). The CDR3 contains 15 residues. Trimming cost V 0 bases and J 1 base, with 6 bases left between them. The germline gives CDR1 SGHTA, CDR2 FQGTGA. In nucleotides, the CDR3 is TGTGCCAGCAGCTTAACGGGGGGAACTAATGAAAAACTGTTTTTT. Residues: CASSLTGGTNEKLFF.

The chain links TRBV5-5 to TRBJ1-2; TRBD1 agrees at 7 bases. With V trimmed by 0 bases and J by 6 bases, 8 bases remained unmatched. Germline V gene lookup returns CDR1 SGHKS and CDR2 YYEKEE (reference sequence). This CDR3 is 15 amino acids long. CDR3 coding DNA: TGTGCCAGCAGCTTGGAGATAACAGGGGTTCATGGCTACACCTTC. Translating gives CASSLEITGVHGYTF.